A single T cell receptor (beta chain) is shown here with its context. Alongside a J-beta primer mix, a sample-barcoded 5' primer served in a second PCR lasting roughly 6 to 11 cycles. TCRdb called the 5' RACE reads again in MiXCR, with one record for every CDR3 protein. The data contain about 1.6 million distinct CDR3 sequences, about 35% of them singletons. The data originate from a study of blood T cells in healthy people across ages. Study-level information: Roughly one uniquely barcoded beta molecule per two T cells was captured.

The CDR3 has 16 residues. Germline CDR1 and CDR2: SGHDN and FVKESK. The V segment lost 1 base and the J segment 3 bases; nucleotides outside the gene matches: 7. Each sample provided at least 5 micrograms of extracted total RNA. The sample taken for sequencing was blood. This sequence originates from a woman in her 30s in good health. The V gene is TRBV14, the J gene TRBJ2-3; 7 bases fit TRBD1. CDR3 sequence reads: CASSQARQGRTDTQYF. The CDR3 region has the DNA TGTGCCAGCAGCCAAGCCCGACAGGGTAGGACAGATACGCAGTATTTT.